Listed below are T cell receptor beta chains from one sample, sequenced in a study of beta chain features in type 1 diabetes. Repertoires were generated with immunoSEQ multiplex PCR, while TCRdb's copy carries only in-frame clones and drops some. This table has under 200,000 clones, 6.5% to 8.5% appearing once. The sample was central memory CD4+ T cells from blood. Source of these receptors: a woman in her late teens or twenties with type 1 diabetes. CDR3s include the opening cysteine and the closing phenylalanine or tryptophan. D genes are given only for firm matches. Clone size is stated in some rows and not others, as once, few, many or a class when expanded.

CDR3aa: CSVNRGSYEQYF; CDR3nt: TGCAGCGTTAACAGGGGTTCCTACGAGCAGTACTTC; d_gene: TRBD1; v_gene: TRBV29-1; j_gene: TRBJ2-7; abundance: -
CDR3aa: CASSLELGAFLGYTF; CDR3nt: TGCGCCAGCAGCTTGGAACTGGGGGCCTTCCTAGGCTACACCTTC; d_gene: -; v_gene: TRBV5-1; j_gene: TRBJ1-2; abundance: -
CDR3aa: CASSSQAQGGYGYTF; CDR3nt: TGTGCCAGCAGCTCCCAGGCCCAGGGAGGCTATGGCTACACCTTC; d_gene: -; v_gene: TRBV11-3; j_gene: TRBJ1-2; abundance: -
CDR3aa: CASSMDRETEAFF; CDR3nt: TGTGCCAGCTCAATGGACAGGGAAACTGAAGCTTTCTTT; d_gene: TRBD1; v_gene: TRBV18; j_gene: TRBJ1-1; abundance: few
CDR3aa: CAISPTSTQETQYF; CDR3nt: TGTGCCATCAGCCCGACTAGCACCCAAGAGACCCAGTACTTC; d_gene: TRBD2; v_gene: TRBV10-3; j_gene: TRBJ2-5; abundance: few
CDR3aa: CASKKQGADTEAFF; CDR3nt: TGTGCCAGTAAAAAACAGGGGGCAGACACTGAAGCTTTCTTT; d_gene: TRBD1; v_gene: TRBV19; j_gene: TRBJ1-1; abundance: -
CDR3aa: CASSKAADRALSGYTF; CDR3nt: TGTGCCAGCAGCAAGGCAGCGGACAGGGCCTTGAGTGGCTACACCTTC; d_gene: TRBD1; v_gene: TRBV27; j_gene: TRBJ1-2; abundance: few
CDR3aa: CASSLAGTASYNEQFF; CDR3nt: TGTGCCAGCAGCTTGGCGGGGACAGCTTCCTACAATGAGCAGTTCTTC; d_gene: TRBD1; v_gene: TRBV5-4; j_gene: TRBJ2-1; abundance: few
CDR3aa: CASSQGAGTGNTGELFF; CDR3nt: TGCGCCAGCAGCCAGGGGGCCGGGACTGGGAACACCGGGGAGCTGTTTTTT; d_gene: TRBD1; v_gene: TRBV5-1; j_gene: TRBJ2-2; abundance: few
CDR3aa: CASSPSPSNEQFF; CDR3nt: TGTGCCAGCAGCCCGAGCCCCTCCAATGAGCAGTTCTTC; d_gene: -; v_gene: TRBV9; j_gene: TRBJ2-1; abundance: many
CDR3aa: CASSQDYSSLGEQYF; CDR3nt: TGCGCCAGCAGCCAAGACTACTCGTCTCTCGGCGAGCAGTACTTC; d_gene: -; v_gene: TRBV4-3; j_gene: TRBJ2-7; abundance: -
CDR3aa: CAISDGTGITGELFF; CDR3nt: TGTGCCATCAGTGACGGGACAGGGATCACCGGGGAGCTGTTTTTT; d_gene: TRBD1; v_gene: TRBV10-3; j_gene: TRBJ2-2; abundance: -
CDR3aa: CASSPGYEQYF; CDR3nt: TGTGCCAGCAGCCCAGGGTACGAGCAGTACTTC; d_gene: -; v_gene: TRBV7-2; j_gene: TRBJ2-7; abundance: -
CDR3aa: CASSFGQSASYEQYF; CDR3nt: TGCGCCAGCAGCTTTGGACAGTCCGCCTCCTACGAGCAGTACTTC; d_gene: -; v_gene: TRBV4-1; j_gene: TRBJ2-7; abundance: -
CDR3aa: CASTYTGNSQPQHF; CDR3nt: TGTGCCAGCACCTACACAGGGAACAGTCAGCCCCAGCATTTT; d_gene: -; v_gene: TRBV28; j_gene: TRBJ1-5; abundance: -
CDR3aa: CASRGVGTPTGELFF; CDR3nt: TGTGCCAGCAGGGGGGTGGGGACACCAACCGGGGAGCTGTTTTTT; d_gene: -; v_gene: TRBV28; j_gene: TRBJ2-2; abundance: -
CDR3aa: CASSSTGTSGGKQFF; CDR3nt: TGTGCCAGCAGTTCCACAGGGACTAGCGGGGGGAAGCAGTTCTTC; d_gene: TRBD2; v_gene: TRBV28; j_gene: TRBJ2-1; abundance: -
CDR3aa: CASSSGRSGGDTQYF; CDR3nt: TGTGCCAGCAGCTCCGGACGATCGGGGGGAGATACGCAGTATTTT; d_gene: TRBD2; v_gene: TRBV7-8; j_gene: TRBJ2-3; abundance: -
CDR3aa: CATSRDALAGGHLSYEQYF; CDR3nt: TGTGCCACCAGCAGAGATGCGCTAGCGGGGGGCCACCTCTCCTACGAGCAGTACTTC; d_gene: TRBD2; v_gene: TRBV15; j_gene: TRBJ2-7; abundance: few
CDR3aa: CASSFGTSGRKGDTQYF; CDR3nt: TGTGCCAGCAGCTTTGGGACTAGCGGGAGAAAAGGAGATACGCAGTATTTT; d_gene: TRBD2; v_gene: TRBV7-2; j_gene: TRBJ2-3; abundance: -
CDR3aa: CASSLPGGKGETQYF; CDR3nt: TGTGCCAGCAGCCTGCCGGGGGGGAAGGGAGAGACCCAGTACTTC; d_gene: TRBD2; v_gene: TRBV7-2; j_gene: TRBJ2-5; abundance: -
CDR3aa: CASSVGGTDTQYF; CDR3nt: TGTGCCAGCAGCGTAGGAGGGACAGATACGCAGTATTTT; d_gene: -; v_gene: TRBV9; j_gene: TRBJ2-3; abundance: -
CDR3aa: CASSSPGTGSLTGELFF; CDR3nt: TGTGCCAGCAGCTCACCCGGGACAGGATCACTCACCGGGGAGCTGTTTTTT; d_gene: TRBD1; v_gene: TRBV7-2; j_gene: TRBJ2-2; abundance: few
CDR3aa: CASSKKSEPGQGNQPQHF; CDR3nt: TGTGCCAGCAGCAAAAAAAGTGAACCGGGACAGGGGAATCAGCCCCAGCATTTT; d_gene: -; v_gene: TRBV21-1; j_gene: TRBJ1-5; abundance: -
CDR3aa: CASSRADTRSGNTIYF; CDR3nt: TGTGCCAGCAGTCGGGCGGACACCCGCTCTGGAAACACCATATATTTT; d_gene: -; v_gene: TRBV7-2; j_gene: TRBJ1-3; abundance: -
CDR3aa: CASSARGTGGSDSPLHF; CDR3nt: TGTGCCAGCAGCGCAAGGGGGACAGGGGGCTCCGATTCACCCCTCCACTTT; d_gene: TRBD1; v_gene: TRBV25-1; j_gene: TRBJ1-6; abundance: few
CDR3aa: CASGFFLSANVLTF; CDR3nt: TGTGCTAGTGGTTTCTTCCTCTCGGCCAACGTCCTGACTTTC; d_gene: -; v_gene: TRBV12-5; j_gene: TRBJ2-6; abundance: -
CDR3aa: CASSQDLVMVDGRNEQFF; CDR3nt: TGCGCCAGCAGCCAAGACCTGGTAATGGTAGATGGGCGCAATGAGCAGTTCTTC; d_gene: -; v_gene: TRBV4-1; j_gene: TRBJ2-1; abundance: -
CDR3aa: CASSPGVLGNIQYF; CDR3nt: TGTGCCAGCAGCCCAGGGGTGTTGGGAAACATTCAGTACTTC; d_gene: -; v_gene: TRBV11-2; j_gene: TRBJ2-4; abundance: few
CDR3aa: CASSLRGGRKVNEQFF; CDR3nt: TGCGCCAGCAGTCTCCGGGGCGGGAGGAAGGTCAATGAGCAGTTCTTC; d_gene: TRBD2; v_gene: TRBV23-1; j_gene: TRBJ2-1; abundance: -
CDR3aa: CASSLPGGGYEKLFF; CDR3nt: TGTGCCAGCAGTCTACCCGGCGGGGGGTATGAAAAACTGTTTTTT; d_gene: -; v_gene: TRBV28; j_gene: TRBJ1-4; abundance: few
CDR3aa: CASSRGLEANIQYF; CDR3nt: TGTGCCAGCAGCCGGGGACTAGAAGCGAACATTCAGTACTTC; d_gene: TRBD2; v_gene: TRBV5-4; j_gene: TRBJ2-4; abundance: -
CDR3aa: CASSYPGTDYGYTF; CDR3nt: TGTGCCAGCAGCTATCCCGGGACAGATTATGGCTACACCTTC; d_gene: TRBD1; v_gene: TRBV5-4; j_gene: TRBJ1-2; abundance: -
CDR3aa: CSVEAGWGLGNIQYF; CDR3nt: TGCAGCGTTGAAGCTGGCTGGGGGCTAGGAAACATTCAGTACTTC; d_gene: -; v_gene: TRBV29-1; j_gene: TRBJ2-4; abundance: few
CDR3aa: CASSYAGYGQPQHF; CDR3nt: TGTGCCAGCAGTTACGCAGGGTACGGTCAGCCCCAGCATTTT; d_gene: -; v_gene: TRBV6-6; j_gene: TRBJ1-5; abundance: -
CDR3aa: CSARQEYGYTF; CDR3nt: TGCAGTGCTAGACAGGAATATGGCTACACCTTC; d_gene: -; v_gene: TRBV20-1; j_gene: TRBJ1-2; abundance: few
CDR3aa: CASSSSGSGEQFF; CDR3nt: TGTGCCAGCAGCTCGAGCGGGAGTGGTGAGCAGTTCTTC; d_gene: TRBD2; v_gene: TRBV27; j_gene: TRBJ2-1; abundance: -
CDR3aa: CSVAGGWEWSTDTQYF; CDR3nt: TGCAGCGTCGCGGGGGGGTGGGAGTGGAGCACAGATACGCAGTATTTT; d_gene: TRBD2; v_gene: TRBV29-1; j_gene: TRBJ2-3; abundance: few
CDR3aa: CAIRTTGTSHEQFF; CDR3nt: TGTGCCATCAGGACAACCGGGACTAGTCATGAGCAGTTCTTC; d_gene: TRBD2; v_gene: TRBV10-3; j_gene: TRBJ2-1; abundance: few
CDR3aa: CASSWQGGQETQYF; CDR3nt: TGCGCCAGCAGCTGGCAGGGAGGACAAGAGACCCAGTACTTC; d_gene: -; v_gene: TRBV5-1; j_gene: TRBJ2-5; abundance: few
CDR3aa: CASSYGSGGSVGETQYF; CDR3nt: TGTGCCAGCAGCTACGGGTCTGGCGGGAGCGTTGGAGAGACCCAGTACTTC; d_gene: TRBD2; v_gene: TRBV5-4; j_gene: TRBJ2-5; abundance: -
CDR3aa: CASSGGAGKKETQYF; CDR3nt: TGTGCCAGCAGTGGAGGGGCGGGAAAGAAAGAGACCCAGTACTTC; d_gene: -; v_gene: TRBV2; j_gene: TRBJ2-5; abundance: few
CDR3aa: CASSYSQSGSYEQYF; CDR3nt: TGTGCCAGCAGTTACTCCCAAAGCGGGTCCTACGAGCAGTACTTC; d_gene: -; v_gene: TRBV6-5; j_gene: TRBJ2-7; abundance: few
CDR3aa: CASSVRRGGTGELFF; CDR3nt: TGTGCCAGCAGTGTTCGGAGAGGCGGCACCGGGGAGCTGTTTTTT; d_gene: -; v_gene: TRBV25-1; j_gene: TRBJ2-2; abundance: few
CDR3aa: CASRQTASSYNSPLHF; CDR3nt: TGTGCCAGCAGACAGACGGCCAGCTCCTATAATTCACCCCTCCACTTT; d_gene: -; v_gene: TRBV25-1; j_gene: TRBJ1-6; abundance: -
CDR3aa: CASSLGIRNTEAFF; CDR3nt: TGTGCCAGCAGCTTAGGTATTAGGAACACTGAAGCTTTCTTT; d_gene: -; v_gene: TRBV7-2; j_gene: TRBJ1-1; abundance: -
CDR3aa: CASSPGTVGYEQFF; CDR3nt: TGTGCCAGCAGCCCCGGGACAGTGGGGTATGAGCAGTTCTTC; d_gene: TRBD1; v_gene: TRBV7-8; j_gene: TRBJ2-1; abundance: few
CDR3aa: CASSLGIYGYTF; CDR3nt: TGTGCCAGCAGCTTAGGTATCTATGGCTACACCTTC; d_gene: -; v_gene: TRBV11-2; j_gene: TRBJ1-2; abundance: -
CDR3aa: CASSLSDRVGGNTEAFF; CDR3nt: TGTGCCAGCAGCCTCTCGGACAGGGTAGGTGGGAACACTGAAGCTTTCTTT; d_gene: TRBD1; v_gene: TRBV16; j_gene: TRBJ1-1; abundance: few
CDR3aa: CASSFGVVDSNQPQHF; CDR3nt: TGTGCCAGTAGTTTCGGGGTAGTGGATAGCAATCAGCCCCAGCATTTT; d_gene: -; v_gene: TRBV19; j_gene: TRBJ1-5; abundance: few
CDR3aa: CASSNPGGGETQYF; CDR3nt: TGTGCCAGTAGTAACCCTGGAGGGGGCGAGACCCAGTACTTC; d_gene: -; v_gene: TRBV19; j_gene: TRBJ2-5; abundance: -
CDR3aa: CASSSLPTYEQYF; CDR3nt: TGTGCCAGCAGCTCACTTCCTACCTACGAGCAGTACTTC; d_gene: -; v_gene: TRBV7-9; j_gene: TRBJ2-7; abundance: few
CDR3aa: CASSLDFGNTEAFF; CDR3nt: TGTGCCAGCAGCTTAGACTTTGGTAACACTGAAGCTTTCTTT; d_gene: -; v_gene: TRBV7-2; j_gene: TRBJ1-1; abundance: -
CDR3aa: CASRPDIANYGYTF; CDR3nt: TGCGCCAGCAGACCTGATATAGCTAACTATGGCTACACCTTC; d_gene: -; v_gene: TRBV5-1; j_gene: TRBJ1-2; abundance: -
CDR3aa: CASSPRTGSADTQYF; CDR3nt: TGTGCCAGCTCACCTCGGACTGGCTCAGCAGATACGCAGTATTTT; d_gene: -; v_gene: TRBV18; j_gene: TRBJ2-3; abundance: -
CDR3aa: CATATRVTQPQHF; CDR3nt: TGTGCCACCGCAACCAGGGTCACCCAGCCCCAGCATTTT; d_gene: -; v_gene: TRBV15; j_gene: TRBJ1-5; abundance: few